One sample yielded the 2 T cell receptor beta chains listed below, sequenced in a study of blood T cell repertoires in COVID-19. Here immunoSEQ multiplex PCR was the method, and the copy in TCRdb shows in-frame clones only, minus some. Of 300,000 or so clones detected, approximately 82% appear once; the ten largest clones hold about 1.2%. Sequenced material: peripheral blood. The source of these receptors is a woman aged 50 to 60 with acute or convalescent COVID-19.

This chain links TRBV5-5 with TRBJ2-1; TRBD2 aligns across 12 bases. Per the germline V gene, CDR1 is SGHKS and CDR2 is YYEKEE (reference sequence). The CDR3 consists of 17 residues. V lost 4 bases, J lost 1 base, and 6 bases stayed unmatched. The CDR3 here is CASSRRLAGGSYNEQFF. For the CDR3, the DNA is TGTGCCAGCAGCAGGAGGCTAGCGGGGGGGTCCTACAATGAGCAGTTCTTC.

The chain combines TRBV27 with TRBJ2-1, with 10 bases lining up with TRBD2. The CDR3 totals 17 residues. J was trimmed by 6 bases and V by 5 bases; bases with no gene match: 13. In germline, CDR1 is MNHEY, CDR2 SMNVEV (reference sequence). The CDR3 loop is CASSPTPGLAATNEQFF. CDR3 DNA sequence: TGTGCCAGCAGTCCGACCCCTGGACTAGCGGCCACCAATGAGCAGTTCTTC.